This T cell receptor beta chain emerged from a study of CD8 T cells in ankylosing spondylitis. Study-wide points: A TCR beta motif made of several highly homologous variants seemed typical of ankylosing spondylitis blood.

Per germline, CDR1 SGHRS and CDR2 YFSETQ. V was trimmed by 5 bases and J by 2 bases, leaving 12 bases between them. This CDR3 is 14 amino acids long. MiXCR was run by TCRdb on the 5' RACE reads, yielding one entry per CDR3 protein. The profile shows approximately 500,000 distinct CDR3 sequences, 10% to 15% of them singletons. A note on this clonotype: Its antigen is currently unknown.

The sample comprised blood, either unsorted or a sorted T cell fraction (not recorded which). The TCR sequence derives from a male donor with ankylosing spondylitis. J is TRBJ2-3 and V is TRBV5-1; D is undetermined. CDR3 amino acids: CASRVEPHTDTQYF. CDR3 nucleotide sequence: TGCGCCAGCAGGGTGGAACCACACACAGATACGCAGTATTTT. The full variable domain, with the rest looked up from reference TRBV5-1 and TRBJ2-3, is KAGVTQTPRYLIKTRGQQVTLSCSPISGHRSVSWYQQTPGQGLQFLFEYFSETQRNKGNFPGRFSGRQFSNSRSEMNVSTLELGDSALYLCASRVEPHTDTQYFGPGTRLTVL.